Listed here are 13 T cell receptor beta chains from one sample, sequenced in a study of OX40 agonist ivuxolimab in advanced cancers. Profiled with immunoSEQ multiplex PCR; TCRdb holds only in-frame clones, not every one. This sample has 37,000 or so clones, with around 87% found just once. The material sequenced was CD4+ or CD8+ T cells sorted from blood, taken in a trial of the OX40 agonist ivuxolimab. These receptor sequences come from an adult with an advanced solid tumor such as melanoma, head and neck, liver or kidney cancer.

This clone was seen a single time. The V and J genes are TRBV5-1 and TRBJ2-7; 8 bases are shared with TRBD1. The CDR3 extends over 14 amino acids. Germline V gene lookup returns CDR1 SGHRS and CDR2 YFSETQ. The trim removed 0 bases at V and 7 bases at J, leaving 6 bases unmatched. The chain's CDR3 is CASSLVQGAGEQYF. The CDR3 bases are TGCGCCAGCAGCTTGGTCCAGGGGGCCGGAGAGCAGTACTTC.

The chain is built from TRBV19 and TRBJ2-5; D might be TRBD2 (6 bases). This CDR3 has 15 amino acids. The germline V gene encodes CDR1 LNHDA and CDR2 SQIVND (reference sequence). V dropped 3 bases and J dropped 2 bases, with 13 bases sitting between them. CDR3 sequence reads: CASSIGGGPQETQYF. As DNA, the CDR3 is TGTGCCAGTAGTATCGGGGGAGGCCCTCAAGAGACCCAGTACTTC.

The V call is TRBV6-1, the J call TRBJ1-2, with a tentative D call TRBD1 (6 bases). Germline V gene data show CDR1 as MNHNS and CDR2 as SASEGT. V was pared by 5 bases and J by 7 bases, with 11 bases between. The CDR3 contains 12 residues. Written as DNA, the CDR3 is TGTGCCAGCAGTCCAGGGGATGGTGGCTACACCTTC. Its translation is CASSPGDGGYTF.

The chain recombines TRBV30 with TRBJ1-6; D perhaps matches TRBD1 (5 bases). Trimming stripped 5 bases from V and 5 bases from J, with 10 bases between. The length of the CDR3 is 13 residues. Germline CDR1 reads GTSNPN; CDR2 reads SVGIG (reference sequence). CDR3 bases: TGTGCCTGGTGGCAGGGTAATAATTCACCCCTCCACTTT. Its protein product is CAWWQGNNSPLHF.

The chain has TRBV7-2 and TRBJ2-7; D ambiguous. The CDR3 runs 12 residues. CDR1 and CDR2 from the germline V gene are SGHTA and FQGNSA. Trimming removed 10 bases at V and 0 bases at J, with 10 bases between. CDR3 coding DNA: TGTGCCATGCAGTCAGACTCCTACGAGCAGTACTTC. Its protein product is CAMQSDSYEQYF. Full variable domain (missing parts from reference TRBV7-2 and TRBJ2-7): GAGVSQSPSNKVTEKGKDVELRCDPISGHTALYWYRQSLGQGLEFLIYFQGNSAPDKSGLPSDRFSAERTGGSVSTLTIQRTQQEDSAVYLCAMQSDSYEQYFGPGTRLTVT.

The table lists this clone with a count of one. The CDR3 nucleotides read TGTGCCAGCAGCTTGGGAGTAGGAAGAGAGACCCAGTACTTC. Translation: CASSLGVGRETQYF. The chain links TRBV5-6 to TRBJ2-5; D ambiguous. Germline assignment: CDR1 SGHDT and CDR2 YYEEEE. This CDR3 has 14 amino acids. Trimming took 0 bases from V and 4 from J, leaving 10 bases between them.

In its sample, this clone was seen once. The rearrangement joins TRBV5-8 to TRBJ2-2; perhaps D is TRBD1 or TRBD2 (5 bases each). Looked up from germline, CDR1 is SGHTS and CDR2 is YDEGEE. The CDR3 extends over 14 amino acids. V shed 6 bases and J shed 6 bases, with 15 bases lying between them. The CDR3 bases are TGTGCCAGCACCCGGGACCAAGGGGCCGGGGAGCTGTTTTTT. Protein sequence: CASTRDQGAGELFF.

The J gene is TRBJ1-3, the V gene TRBV7-9; possible D gene TRBD1, 5 bases. The CDR3 has 16 residues. V dropped 1 base and J dropped 0 bases, with 10 bases sitting between them. Per germline, CDR1 SEHNR and CDR2 FQNEAQ (reference sequence). CDR3 amino acids: CASSLGQLSSGNTIYF. The CDR3 nucleotides read TGTGCCAGCAGCTTAGGACAGTTAAGCTCTGGAAACACCATATATTTT.

The chain uses TRBV11-2 and TRBJ1-1, with D maybe TRBD1 (5 bases). V lost 1 base and J lost 7, with 10 bases in between. The V gene's germline CDR1 is SGHAT and CDR2 FQNNGV. The CDR3 length is 13 residues. This CDR3 is CASSLGQNDEAFF. CDR3 nucleotide sequence: TGTGCCAGCAGCTTAGGACAGAATGATGAAGCTTTCTTT.

This clone was detected once. This chain links TRBV30 with TRBJ1-1; D unresolved. Germline lookup yields CDR1 GTSNPN and CDR2 SVGIG (reference sequence). The CDR3 loop spans 13 amino acids. Trimming cost V 3 bases and J 0 bases, with 8 bases left between them. The CDR3 bases are TGTGCCTGGAGACGGGCGATGAACACTGAAGCTTTCTTT. It translates to CAWRRAMNTEAFF.

The rearrangement links TRBV6-1 to TRBJ2-5, with TRBD1 identical over 10 bases. Germline CDR1 MNHNS, CDR2 SASEGT. The CDR3 spans 14 residues. J gave up 1 base and V 5 bases, and 1 base lay outside the gene matches. CDR3 loop: CASSWDRGQETQYF. CDR3 coding DNA: TGTGCCAGCAGTTGGGACAGGGGCCAAGAGACCCAGTACTTC.

The sample holds a few counts of this clone. The rearrangement uses TRBV19 and TRBJ2-1; 10 bases map to TRBD1. Germline assignment: CDR1 LNHDA and CDR2 SQIVND (reference sequence). The V segment lost 9 bases and the J segment 10 bases; nucleotides outside the gene matches: 15. The CDR3 loop spans 15 amino acids. CDR3 sequence: CASGTMTGGGREQFF. The CDR3 bases are TGTGCCAGCGGAACCATGACAGGGGGCGGGCGGGAGCAGTTCTTC.

V is TRBV6-6 and J is TRBJ1-4, with 7 bases fitting TRBD1. The CDR3 runs to 14 residues. Germline CDR1 MNHNY, CDR2 SVGAGI (reference sequence). The ends lost 4 bases at V and 3 bases at J; junction bases unmatched: 2. CDR3 residues: CASSSGTANEKLFF. DNA for the CDR3: TGTGCCAGCAGTTCCGGGACAGCTAATGAAAAACTGTTTTTT.